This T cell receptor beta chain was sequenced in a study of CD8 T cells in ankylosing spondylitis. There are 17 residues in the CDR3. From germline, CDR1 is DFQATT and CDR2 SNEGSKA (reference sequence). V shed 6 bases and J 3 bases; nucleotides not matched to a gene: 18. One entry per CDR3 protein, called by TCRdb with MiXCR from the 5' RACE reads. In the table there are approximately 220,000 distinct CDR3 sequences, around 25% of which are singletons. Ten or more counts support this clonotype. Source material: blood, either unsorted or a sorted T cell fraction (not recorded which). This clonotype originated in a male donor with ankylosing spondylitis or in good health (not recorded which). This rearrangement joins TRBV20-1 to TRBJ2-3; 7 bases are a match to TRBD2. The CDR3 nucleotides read TGCAGTGCGAAAAGGGCTAGCGGTAGGAGGGATACAGATACGCAGTATTTT. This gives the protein CSAKRASGRRDTDTQYF.